This T cell receptor beta chain emerged from a study of blood T cell repertoires in COVID-19. Study-wide context: The United States, Italy and Spain supplied acute and convalescent COVID-19 samples.

The germline V gene encodes CDR1 LNHDA and CDR2 SQIVND (reference sequence). Between the trimmed V and J ends, which lost 1 base and 8 bases, there was a span of 17 bases. This CDR3 comprises 15 residues. A COVID-19 case had been met by exposed participants during the 2 weeks before study entry. TCRdb keeps only in-frame clones here, not all; method: immunoSEQ multiplex PCR. The sample shows a few hundred thousand clones, around nine tenths of them seen only once. This TCR was sampled from a woman aged 25 to 39 who had been exposed to COVID-19. The sequenced material came from PBMCs or T cells enriched from blood (not recorded which). The genes are TRBV19 and TRBJ1-1, with D possibly matching TRBD1 (5 bases). CDR3 DNA sequence: TGTGCCAGTAGTATAGCCGGACACACCGCGAGGGAAGCTTTCTTT. Amino acids: CASSIAGHTAREAFF.